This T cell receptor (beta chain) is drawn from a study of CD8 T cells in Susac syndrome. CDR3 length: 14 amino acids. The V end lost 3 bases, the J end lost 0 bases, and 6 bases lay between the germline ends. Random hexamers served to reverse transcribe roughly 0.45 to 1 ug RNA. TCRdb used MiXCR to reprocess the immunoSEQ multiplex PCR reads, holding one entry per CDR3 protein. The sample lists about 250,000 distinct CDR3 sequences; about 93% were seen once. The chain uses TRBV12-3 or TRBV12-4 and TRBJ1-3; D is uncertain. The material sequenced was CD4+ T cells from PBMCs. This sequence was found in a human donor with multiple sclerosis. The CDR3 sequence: CASSLGSSGNTIYF. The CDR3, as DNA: TGTGCCAGCAGTTTGGGCAGCTCTGGAAACACCATATATTTT.